These T cell receptor beta chains were read from a single sample in a study of blood T cell repertoires in COVID-19. Assay: immunoSEQ multiplex PCR; the TCRdb copy retains only in-frame clones and omits some. The sample yields about 440,000 clones, 85% to 90% seen once. Sequencing was performed on peripheral blood. Source of these receptors: a woman in her thirties with acute or convalescent COVID-19. Each CDR3 is given with its conserved first and last residue. D genes are given only for firm matches. For some rows the clone size is stated as once, few or many, or as a class when expanded; others skip it.

TRBV9	15	TRBJ1-1	TRBD1	NA	CASSVGQGTRTEAFF	TGTGCCAGCAGCGTCGGACAGGGGACGAGGACTGAAGCTTTCTTT
TRBV28	18	TRBJ2-7	TRBD1	NA	CASRAGTGAYRTDYEQYF	TGTGCCAGCAGAGCCGGGACAGGGGCTTATAGAACGGACTACGAGCAGTACTTC
TRBV4-1	17	TRBJ2-1	NA	NA	CASSQNRKDSVSEEQFF	TGCGCCAGCAGCCAAAATCGAAAGGATTCGGTTTCGGAGGAGCAGTTCTTC
TRBV9	17	TRBJ2-3	NA	NA	CASSEWAREGLTDTQYF	TGTGCCAGCAGCGAGTGGGCCAGAGAGGGACTGACAGATACGCAGTATTTT
TRBV3-1/TRBV3-2	15	TRBJ2-3	NA	NA	CASSPHLESTDTQYF	TGTGCCAGCAGTCCCCACCTAGAAAGCACAGATACGCAGTATTTT
TRBV24-1	15	TRBJ2-5	TRBD1	once	CATSDRQGQKETQYF	TGTGCCACCAGTGATCGACAGGGTCAAAAAGAGACCCAGTACTTC
TRBV5-5	15	TRBJ2-3	NA	NA	CASSLRDTSTDTQYF	TGTGCCAGCAGCTTACGGGATACTAGCACAGATACGCAGTATTTT
TRBV5-6	14	TRBJ2-7	NA	NA	CASSLGQGVYEQYF	TGTGCCAGCAGCTTGGGCCAGGGTGTTTACGAGCAGTACTTC
TRBV5-1	15	TRBJ2-5	NA	NA	CASSSEVGLQETQYF	TGCGCCAGCAGCTCCGAAGTGGGGCTCCAAGAGACCCAGTACTTC
TRBV5-1	13	TRBJ1-5	NA	NA	CASPLEGCQPQHF	TGCGCCAGCCCATTGGAGGGCTGTCAGCCCCAGCATTTT
TRBV9	15	TRBJ2-4	NA	NA	CASSADGLAKNIQYF	TGTGCCAGCAGCGCGGACGGACTAGCCAAAAACATTCAGTACTTC
TRBV7-2	19	TRBJ2-4	TRBD1	NA	CASSSYYRDRATLGNIQYF	TGTGCCAGCAGCTCATACTACCGGGACAGGGCGACCTTGGGAAACATTCAGTACTTC
TRBV4-1	18	TRBJ2-3	TRBD2	NA	CASSQGTGTSGSADTQYF	TGCGCCAGCAGCCAAGGAACCGGGACTAGCGGGTCGGCAGATACGCAGTATTTT
TRBV7-9	18	TRBJ2-7	TRBD2	NA	CASSYWGLAGGPYNEQYF	TGTGCCAGCAGTTATTGGGGACTAGCGGGGGGGCCATACAACGAGCAGTACTTC
TRBV19	14	TRBJ2-7	NA	NA	CASSIDVLEREQYF	TGTGCCAGTAGTATAGATGTACTAGAGCGCGAGCAGTACTTC
TRBV18	14	TRBJ1-2	TRBD1	NA	CASSRTGVGYGYTF	TGTGCCAGCTCCAGGACAGGGGTGGGCTATGGCTACACCTTC
TRBV4-1	16	TRBJ2-7	TRBD2	NA	CASSQGSGGGLYEQYF	TGCGCCAGCAGCCAAGGTAGTGGGGGGGGACTCTACGAGCAGTACTTC
TRBV11-1	15	TRBJ2-2	TRBD2	NA	CASSLGLAGTGELFF	TGTGCCAGCAGCTTGGGACTAGCGGGGACCGGGGAGCTGTTTTTT
TRBV27	16	TRBJ2-3	TRBD1	NA	CASSLDRVRARDTQYF	TGTGCCAGCAGTTTAGACAGGGTCCGCGCCCGGGATACGCAGTATTTT
TRBV5-1	13	TRBJ2-1	NA	NA	CASSLAPVYEQFF	TGCGCCAGCAGCTTGGCCCCCGTGTATGAGCAGTTCTTC
TRBV14	19	TRBJ1-5	NA	once	CASSQDLRGNQNSNQPQHF	TGTGCCAGCAGCCAAGACTTGAGGGGGAATCAAAATAGCAATCAGCCCCAGCATTTT
TRBV9	15	TRBJ2-7	TRBD1	NA	CASSVAGTGAYEQYF	TGTGCCAGCAGCGTAGCTGGGACAGGGGCCTACGAGCAGTACTTC
TRBV7-8	14	TRBJ1-5	NA	NA	CASSYDSGQGPQHF	TGTGCCAGCAGCTACGACAGTGGGCAGGGGCCCCAGCATTTT
TRBV2	11	TRBJ2-3	TRBD2	NA	CASISGDTQYF	TGTGCCAGCATTAGCGGGGATACGCAGTATTTT
TRBV11-2	15	TRBJ1-6	TRBD1	NA	CASSPSEGASSPLHF	TGTGCCAGCAGCCCCAGCGAGGGGGCTTCTTCACCCCTCCACTTT
TRBV5-1	15	TRBJ1-5	NA	NA	CASSLAPGTNQPQHF	TGCGCCAGCAGCTTGGCTCCAGGGACAAATCAGCCCCAGCATTTT
TRBV24-1	16	TRBJ2-1	NA	once	CATSDWAISSYNEQFF	TGTGCCACCAGTGATTGGGCTATCAGCTCCTACAATGAGCAGTTCTTC